The 17 T cell receptor beta chains below were found in one sample sequenced in a study of blood T cells in healthy people across ages. A second roughly 6 to 12 cycle PCR used barcoded and J-beta primers. Each CDR3 protein is one row after TCRdb ran MiXCR on the 5' RACE reads. The sample consists of around 1.7 million distinct CDR3 sequences, approximately 28% of them appearing once. The sample taken for sequencing was blood. The receptors shown here come from a woman younger than 45 in good health.

This clonotype has just a few counts. This chain joins TRBV11-1 and TRBJ1-6; D call uncertain. From germline, CDR1 is SGHAT and CDR2 FQDESV (reference sequence). V was shortened by 5 bases and J by 0 bases, with 11 bases between the two germline ends. This CDR3 is 16 amino acids long. DNA for the CDR3: TGTGCCAGCAGCGCCGACTCTAGCTCCTATAATTCACCCCTCCACTTT. Translation gives CASSADSSSYNSPLHF.

Turning to this clonotype: Just one base apart from a much larger clone, this may be a read error. This chain connects TRBV12-3 or TRBV12-4 to TRBJ2-1; no clear D. The V and J ends lost 8 bases and 6 bases respectively, with 14 bases between them. The length of the CDR3 is 13 residues. The CDR3 is CASALGPCNEQFF. The CDR3 DNA follows: TGTGCCAGCGCTCTTGGACCTTGCAATGAGCAGTTCTTC.

This clonotype was observed a few times. This chain connects TRBV29-1 to TRBJ2-4, with TRBD2 matching over 8 bases. The trim removed 7 bases at V and 5 bases at J, leaving 10 bases unmatched. This CDR3 contains 14 residues. CDR1 SQVTM and CDR2 ANQGSEA come from the germline V gene. CDR3 bases: TGCAGCGCTCGGGAGGGAGGATCCCAAAACATTCAGTACTTC. This gives the protein CSAREGGSQNIQYF.

In its sample, this clonotype was seen a few times. V is TRBV7-8 and J is TRBJ2-1; D call uncertain. The CDR3 runs 13 residues. V was trimmed by 5 bases and J by 10 bases, leaving 15 bases between them. The V gene's germline CDR1 is SGHVS and CDR2 FQNEAQ. For the CDR3, the DNA is TGTGCCAGCAGCGCAGAAGGACGTAGCGAGCAGTTCTTC. Its translation: CASSAEGRSEQFF.

This clonotype was found many times. The chain joins TRBV6-5 to TRBJ2-7; no clear D gene. Trimming cost V 4 bases and J 9 bases, with 16 bases left between them. Germline V gene data show CDR1 as MNHEY and CDR2 as SVGAGI. The CDR3 runs to 13 residues. The DNA for the CDR3 is TGTGCCAGCAGTTCCTCCGGTTTGACGGGGCAGTACTTC. Its protein is CASSSSGLTGQYF.

The rearrangement joins TRBV5-8 to TRBJ1-1; D uncertain. This CDR3 is 16 amino acids long. Germline V CDR1 and CDR2: SGHTS, YDEGEE. Trimming cost V 5 bases and J 0 bases, with 17 bases left between them. CDR3 coding DNA: TGTGCCAGCAGTACGAAATGGGTACCCCTGAACACTGAAGCTTTCTTT. The encoded protein is CASSTKWVPLNTEAFF.

In this sample, this clonotype turned up a few times. This rearrangement joins TRBV28 to TRBJ1-6; D gene unclear. This CDR3 comprises 17 residues. The ends were cut back, 2 bases at V and 6 bases at J, with 17 bases in the middle. Looked up from germline, CDR1 is MDHEN and CDR2 is SYDVKM. The CDR3 region has the DNA TGTGCCAGCAGTTTAGAAGCCTTAACCACCTCTAATTCACCCCTCCACTTT. This gives the protein CASSLEALTTSNSPLHF. Variable domain in full (rest from reference TRBV28 and TRBJ1-6): DVKVTQSSRYLVKRTGEKVFLECVQDMDHENMFWYRQDPGLGLRLIYFSYDVKMKEKGDIPEGYSVSREKKERFSLILESASTNQTSMYLCASSLEALTTSNSPLHFGNGTRLTVT.

The chain uses TRBV12-3 or TRBV12-4 and TRBJ1-5; a weak D match, TRBD1 (5 bases). The CDR3 runs to 22 residues. The ends were cut back, 1 base at V and 2 bases at J, with 30 bases in the middle. The CDR3 coding sequence is TGTGCCAGCAGTTTAGACACTCTACGGCAGGGAGTTTGGGTGAGGCGCAATCAGCCCCAGCATTTT. This encodes CASSLDTLRQGVWVRRNQPQHF.

This sequence joins TRBV9 and TRBJ2-2; D gene uncertain. This CDR3 is 16 amino acids long. V was pared by 3 bases and J by 0 bases, with 12 bases between. CDR1 is SGDLS and CDR2 is YYNGEE in the germline V gene. CDR3 sequence reads: CASSAPGLANTGELFF. In nucleotides, the CDR3 is TGTGCCAGCAGCGCACCCGGGCTTGCGAACACCGGGGAGCTGTTTTTT.

Worth noting for this clonotype: This may come from a read error, since a much larger clone is one base off. The V and J genes are TRBV10-1 and TRBJ2-3; D is undetermined. V dropped 6 bases and J dropped 8 bases, with 15 bases sitting between them. This CDR3 region has 13 residues. Germline V lookup: CDR1 WNHNN, CDR2 SYGVQD (reference sequence). CDR3 bases: TGCGCCAGCAGGGCCTCTCCTAGTGGTACGCAGTATTTT. Residues: CASRASPSGTQYF.

This clonotype was seen ten or more times. The V gene is TRBV20-1, the J gene TRBJ2-7; TRBD2 matches 13 bases. V shed 6 bases and J 11 bases; nucleotides not matched to a gene: 7. This CDR3 comprises 12 residues. Germline CDR1 reads DFQATT; CDR2 reads SNEGSKA (reference sequence). The DNA of the CDR3 is TGCAGTGCCTGGACTAGCGGGAGTAATAAGTACTTC. Protein product: CSAWTSGSNKYF.

This clonotype was detected once. It may be a read error: a sequence one base away is much more abundant. CDR3 nucleotide sequence: TGTGTCAGCAGCATAGGGACTAGCGGTCCTAAAAACATTCAGTACTTC. Translated: CVSSIGTSGPKNIQYF. The chain couples TRBV6-6 to TRBJ2-4; 11 nucleotides match TRBD2. The germline V gene has CDR1 MNHNY and CDR2 SVGAGI (reference sequence). The CDR3 has 16 residues.

This clonotype was counted at least ten times. The chain carries TRBV18 and TRBJ2-4, with D perhaps TRBD1 or TRBD2 (5 bases each). V gave up 6 bases and J gave up 4 bases, with 10 bases separating them. The CDR3 runs to 13 residues. Germline-derived CDR1 and CDR2 are KGHSH and LQKENI. Here the CDR3 reads CASSWDGKNIQYF. In nucleotides, the CDR3 is TGTGCCAGCTCCTGGGACGGTAAAAACATTCAGTACTTC.

This CDR3 is CASSLGDYVDTGELFF. The CDR3 DNA reads as TGTGCCAGCAGTTTAGGGGATTACGTGGACACCGGGGAGCTGTTTTTT. The chain uses TRBV12-3 or TRBV12-4 and TRBJ2-2; D gene unclear. CDR3 length: 16 amino acids. Trimming left V 1 base short and J 3 bases short, with 12 bases between.

This clonotype came up a few times. The chain employs TRBV20-1 and TRBJ2-5; 14 bases align to TRBD2. The ends lost 6 bases at V and 5 bases at J; junction bases unmatched: 5. The CDR3 extends over 14 amino acids. From germline, CDR1 is DFQATT and CDR2 SNEGSKA (reference sequence). CDR3 amino acids: CSARLAGGRETQYF. DNA of the CDR3: TGCAGTGCCAGACTAGCGGGAGGGCGGGAGACCCAGTACTTC.

V and J are TRBV20-1 and TRBJ2-3; D remains unclear. This CDR3 contains 17 residues. V gave up 0 bases and J gave up 6 bases, with 22 bases separating them. Germline V gives CDR1 DFQATT, CDR2 SNEGSKA (reference sequence). This CDR3 reads CSARDQVGGWGWDTQYF. The CDR3 DNA is TGCAGTGCTAGAGATCAGGTCGGCGGTTGGGGTTGGGATACGCAGTATTTT.

The chain links TRBV7-8 to TRBJ2-7; possibly TRBD1 for D (6 bases). V was clipped by 10 bases and J by 7 bases, with 29 bases between them. This CDR3 comprises 16 residues. Germline V CDR1 and CDR2: SGHVS, FQNEAQ. In DNA form, the CDR3 reads TGTGCCACAGCCAGCCCCCTATGGACAGATTCCGGGGAGCAGTACTTC. It translates to CATASPLWTDSGEQYF.